The rows below give T cell receptor beta chains drawn from one sample of a study of OX40 agonist ivuxolimab in advanced cancers. Data came from immunoSEQ multiplex PCR; TCRdb stores just in-frame clones and leaves some out. The table shows about 100,000 clones, with 84% occurring only once. Sequencing was performed on CD4+ or CD8+ T cells sorted from blood, taken in a trial of the OX40 agonist ivuxolimab. The receptors derive from an adult with an advanced solid tumor such as melanoma, head and neck, liver or kidney cancer. The CDR3 runs from the conserved cysteine through the conserved F or W. The D gene is left open where the match is weak. Some rows mark clone size as missing; the rest say once, few, many or name a class of expanded clone.

abundance	v_gene	j_gene	d_gene	CDR3nt	CDR3aa
.	TRBV7-9	TRBJ1-2	TRBD1	TGTGCCAGCAGCCCCGGGGTGGGACAGGGTAACTATGGCTACACCTTC	CASSPGVGQGNYGYTF
.	TRBV6-5	TRBJ2-5	TRBD1	TGTGCCAGCAGTTTTGGACAGGTCCAAGAGACCCAGTACTTC	CASSFGQVQETQYF
.	TRBV14	TRBJ2-3	TRBD2	TGTGCCAGCAGCCAAGAGACTAGCGTTTTAGGTAGCACAGATACGCAGTATTTT	CASSQETSVLGSTDTQYF
.	TRBV5-5	TRBJ1-2	.	TGTGCCAGCAGCTCCCGAGGGGGGTCCAACAACTATGGCTACACCTTC	CASSSRGGSNNYGYTF
.	TRBV18	TRBJ2-1	TRBD2	TGTGCCAGCTCCCTGGCAGCGGGGGACAATGAGCAGTTCTTC	CASSLAAGDNEQFF
.	TRBV7-9	TRBJ1-1	TRBD1	TGTGCCAGCAGCACAGGGGTTGGGAACACTGAAGCTTTCTTT	CASSTGVGNTEAFF
.	TRBV5-4	TRBJ2-7	TRBD1	TGTGCCAGCAGCACCCTGACAGGGGGCGTGAACGAGCAGTACTTC	CASSTLTGGVNEQYF
.	TRBV7-9	TRBJ2-1	TRBD2	TGTGCCAGCAGCCCGATGACTAGCCGGGGCAATGAGCAGTTCTTC	CASSPMTSRGNEQFF
.	TRBV7-6	TRBJ2-1	.	TGTGCCAGCAGCTTACGCGGTGGGCTTACACTCGATGAGCAGTTCTTC	CASSLRGGLTLDEQFF
.	TRBV5-1	TRBJ2-1	.	TGCGCCAGCAGCGCGGTAGCGGCGGAGTACGGTGAGCAGTTCTTC	CASSAVAAEYGEQFF
.	TRBV7-8	TRBJ2-3	.	TGTGCCAGCAGCTTATCTGAACTCGCCCATACGCAGTATTTT	CASSLSELAHTQYF
.	TRBV7-8	TRBJ2-3	TRBD2	TGTGCCAGCAGCTCTGTCGGGAGCGGGAGGATCACAGATACGCAGTATTTT	CASSSVGSGRITDTQYF
.	TRBV19	TRBJ1-1	.	TGTGCCAGTAGTATGGCAGGAGAGGTTGAAGCTTTCTTT	CASSMAGEVEAFF
.	TRBV10-2	TRBJ2-1	.	TGCGCCAGCAGCGCGGGGAGTGAGCAGTTCTTC	CASSAGSEQFF
.	TRBV11-2	TRBJ2-5	TRBD1	TGTGCCAGCCACCCGTCAGGGGGATCAGAGACCCAGTACTTC	CASHPSGGSETQYF
.	TRBV7-2	TRBJ1-3	.	TGTGCCAGCAGTTTTCATGGCCAGCTGTACACCATATATTTT	CASSFHGQLYTIYF
.	TRBV4-1	TRBJ2-1	TRBD2	TGCGCCAGCAGCCAAGAACTAGCGGACTCCTACAATGAGCAGTTCTTC	CASSQELADSYNEQFF
few	TRBV6-1	TRBJ2-7	.	TGTGCCAGCAGTGGGATGAGGGGGGCCCCCTACGAGCAGTACTTC	CASSGMRGAPYEQYF
.	TRBV5-1	TRBJ2-3	TRBD2	TGCGCCAGCAGCTTGTCGCCCCCCGGGACTAGCGGGGGAGGGGCAGATACGCAGTATTTT	CASSLSPPGTSGGGADTQYF
.	TRBV27	TRBJ2-3	.	TGTGCCAGCAGTTCGGCCATGGATACGCAGTATTTT	CASSSAMDTQYF
.	TRBV2	TRBJ2-3	TRBD1	TGTGCCAGCAGTGCCCGAGACAGGGACACAGATACGCAGTATTTT	CASSARDRDTDTQYF
.	TRBV5-6	TRBJ1-3	.	TGTGCCAGCAGCTTGGTTTCAGGGGTTGGAAACACCATATATTTT	CASSLVSGVGNTIYF
few	TRBV7-8	TRBJ2-7	.	TGTGCCAGCAGCCCTTGGGACGCGGCCTACGAGCAGTACTTC	CASSPWDAAYEQYF
.	TRBV6-6	TRBJ1-1	.	TGTGCCAGCCCCCGGACAGTGGGCACTGAAGCTTTCTTT	CASPRTVGTEAFF
.	TRBV7-9	TRBJ2-5	TRBD1	TGTGCCAGCAGCTTAGCTTGGGACAGGTCACCGCGAGAGCAGTACTTC	CASSLAWDRSPREQYF
.	TRBV7-9	TRBJ2-2	.	TGTGCCAGCCGACGGGGACCGAACACCGGGGAGCTGTTTTTT	CASRRGPNTGELFF
.	TRBV5-8	TRBJ1-2	.	TGTGCCAGCAGCTTGGCCCCCTCTAACTATGGCTACACCTTC	CASSLAPSNYGYTF
once	TRBV7-9	TRBJ2-2	.	TGTGCCAGCAGCTTATCCAGACTTAACACCGGGGAGCTGTTTTTT	CASSLSRLNTGELFF
once	TRBV7-2	TRBJ2-1	TRBD1	TGTGCCAGCAGCTTAGACAGGGGGACGGATGAGCAGTTCTTC	CASSLDRGTDEQFF
.	TRBV6-1	TRBJ1-5	.	TGTGCCAGCAGTGGGCAGGGTGATCAGCCCCAGCATTTT	CASSGQGDQPQHF
.	TRBV19	TRBJ1-1	.	TGTGCCAGTAGTATAGGAGCCAGGGAGAACACTGAAGCTTTCTTT	CASSIGARENTEAFF
.	TRBV6-1	TRBJ1-6	TRBD1	TGTGCCAGCAGTGAAACAGGGGATCGTAATTCACCCCTCCACTTT	CASSETGDRNSPLHF
once	TRBV4-2	TRBJ2-6	.	TGTGCCAGCAGCCAAGAGGTCCCCTCTGGGGCCAACGTCCTGACTTTC	CASSQEVPSGANVLTF
.	TRBV7-9	TRBJ2-1	.	TGTGCCAGCAGGCCCGCAGGAGATGAGCAGTTCTTC	CASRPAGDEQFF
.	TRBV2	TRBJ2-3	TRBD1	TGTGCCAGCAGTGAAGCGTTGACAGGGATCGGGACGGATACGCAGTATTTT	CASSEALTGIGTDTQYF
.	TRBV5-1	TRBJ1-1	.	TGCGCCAGCAGCCCTGTATCAGTTGGAAACACTGAAGCTTTCTTT	CASSPVSVGNTEAFF
.	TRBV15	TRBJ2-7	TRBD2	TGTGCCACCAGCGCTAGCGGGGGGCCCTCCTACGAGCAGTACTTC	CATSASGGPSYEQYF
.	TRBV19	TRBJ1-1	.	TGTGCCAGTAGTTCTCCGGGGATGAACACTGAAGCTTTCTTT	CASSSPGMNTEAFF
.	TRBV5-6	TRBJ2-7	.	TGTGCCAGCACCCCTCAAACAGTTTCCTACGAGCAGTACTTC	CASTPQTVSYEQYF
.	TRBV18	TRBJ2-1	.	TGTGCCAGCTCACGGGTTGGGCGGGGCAATGAGCAGTTCTTC	CASSRVGRGNEQFF
once	TRBV27	TRBJ2-1	.	TGTGCCAGCAGTTTATCTTCCCCAAATGAGCAGTTCTTC	CASSLSSPNEQFF
few	TRBV5-1	TRBJ1-2	.	TGCGCCAGCAGCTTGGTAGGGGGATCGAGCTATGGCTACACCTTC	CASSLVGGSSYGYTF
once	TRBV21-1	TRBJ1-2	.	TGTGCCAGCAGCGCTCGCGGGGGTAGCACCTTC	CASSARGGSTF
.	TRBV6-5	TRBJ1-1	.	TGTGCCAGCAGTTCCCCGGGGTTGAACACTGAAGCTTTCTTT	CASSSPGLNTEAFF
.	TRBV6-1	TRBJ1-1	.	TGTGCCAGCAATCAGGGGAAAGGCACTGAAGCTTTCTTT	CASNQGKGTEAFF